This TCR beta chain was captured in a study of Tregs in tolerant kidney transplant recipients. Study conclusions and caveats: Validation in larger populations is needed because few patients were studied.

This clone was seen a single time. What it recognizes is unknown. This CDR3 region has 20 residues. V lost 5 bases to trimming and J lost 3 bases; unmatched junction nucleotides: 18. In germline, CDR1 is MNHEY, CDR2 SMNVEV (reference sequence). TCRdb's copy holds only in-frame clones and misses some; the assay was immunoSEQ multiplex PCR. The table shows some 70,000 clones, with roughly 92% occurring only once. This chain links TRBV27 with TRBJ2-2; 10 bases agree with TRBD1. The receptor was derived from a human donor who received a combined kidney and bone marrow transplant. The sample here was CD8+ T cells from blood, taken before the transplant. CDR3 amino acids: CASSPWYGQGGMMDTGELFF. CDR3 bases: TGTGCCAGCAGTCCCTGGTACGGACAGGGGGGGATGATGGACACCGGGGAGCTGTTTTTT.